This T cell receptor (beta chain) originates from a study of blood T cell repertoires in COVID-19. Study-wide context: PBMCs, B-cell-depleted T cells, or T cells provided the cDNA or gDNA that made up the material.

Only one count was recorded for this clone. Method: immunoSEQ multiplex PCR; TCRdb's copy keeps in-frame clones and lacks some. The sample consists of more than 80,000 clones, under 90% of them appearing once. V dropped 4 bases and J dropped 2; count of bases not matched to a gene: 3. CDR1 and CDR2 from the germline V gene are MNHNS and SASEGT. The CDR3 sequence is 16 residues long. The receptor was derived from a human donor with active COVID-19. The donor label of this sample is uncertain. What was sequenced was peripheral blood. This chain uses TRBV6-1 with TRBJ2-3; 13 bases are shared with TRBD2. The CDR3 DNA reads TGTGCCAGCAGTGCAACTAGCGGGGGGGTCACAGATACGCAGTATTTT. Its translation is CASSATSGGVTDTQYF.